This T cell receptor (beta chain) was recovered during a study of graft-versus-host responses after intestinal transplantation. Background on the study: Isolated intestinal, liver-intestinal, or multivisceral transplants were what recipients had. Following induction with anti-thymocyte globulin, all recipients were given tacrolimus and steroids for two to three years. Study conclusions and caveats: Among circulating GvH clones, peak levels were associated with early post-transplant declines in HvG clones.

The repertoire was sequenced with immunoSEQ multiplex PCR; TCRdb's copy has only in-frame clones and lacks some. The profile shows 130,000 or so clones, around 90% of them singletons. Concerning this clone: Its antigen is not known.

The sequence was obtained from a human donor who received an intestinal transplant. Sequences were derived from unstimulated CD4+ T cells sorted from spleen or lymph node cells, sampled before intestinal transplant.

The CDR3 DNA reads TGTGCCAGCGTAACAGGTATCCCGAACACTGAAGCTTTCTTT. It encodes CASVTGIPNTEAFF. The chain has TRBV7-9 and TRBJ1-1; D is possibly TRBD1 (5 bases). The germline V gene encodes CDR1 SEHNR and CDR2 FQNEAQ (reference sequence). V was pared by 8 bases and J by 1 base, with 14 bases between. CDR3 size: 14 residues.